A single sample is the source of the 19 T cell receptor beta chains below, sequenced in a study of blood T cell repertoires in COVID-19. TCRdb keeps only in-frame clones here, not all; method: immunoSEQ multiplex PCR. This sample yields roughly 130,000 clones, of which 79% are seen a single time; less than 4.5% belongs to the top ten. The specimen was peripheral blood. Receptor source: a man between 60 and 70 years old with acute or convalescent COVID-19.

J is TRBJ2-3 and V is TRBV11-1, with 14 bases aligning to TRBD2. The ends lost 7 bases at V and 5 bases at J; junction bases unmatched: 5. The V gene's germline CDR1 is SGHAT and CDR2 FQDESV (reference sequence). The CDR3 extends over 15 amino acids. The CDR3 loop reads CASTLGLAGVDTQYF. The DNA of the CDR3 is TGTGCCAGCACCTTGGGACTAGCGGGAGTAGATACGCAGTATTTT.

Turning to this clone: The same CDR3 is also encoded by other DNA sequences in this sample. The CDR3 spells CASRQTSGSYNEQFF. The DNA for the CDR3 is TGTGCCAGCAGACAAACTAGCGGGAGTTACAATGAGCAGTTCTTC. This chain connects TRBV7-3 to TRBJ2-1; 11 bases fit TRBD2. Per the germline V gene, CDR1 is SGHTA and CDR2 is FQGTGA. This CDR3 has 15 residues. J gave up 4 bases and V 6 bases, and 5 bases lay outside the gene matches.

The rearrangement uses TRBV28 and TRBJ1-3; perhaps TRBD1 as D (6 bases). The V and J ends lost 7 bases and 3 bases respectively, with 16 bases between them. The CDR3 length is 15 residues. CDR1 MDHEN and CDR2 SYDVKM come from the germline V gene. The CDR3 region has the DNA TGTGCCAGCACCCTAGGGGGGGGATTTGGAAACACCATATATTTT. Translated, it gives CASTLGGGFGNTIYF.

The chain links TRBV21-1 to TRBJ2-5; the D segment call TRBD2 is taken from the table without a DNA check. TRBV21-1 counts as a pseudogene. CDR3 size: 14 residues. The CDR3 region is CASSTWSTGETQYF. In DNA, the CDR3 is TGTGCCAGCAGCACGTGGAGTACGGGAGAGACCCAGTACTTC.

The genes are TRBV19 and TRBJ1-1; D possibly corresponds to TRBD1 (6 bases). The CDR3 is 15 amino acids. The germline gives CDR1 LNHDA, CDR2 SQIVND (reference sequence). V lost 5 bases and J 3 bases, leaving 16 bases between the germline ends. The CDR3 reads CASSGRTVRDTEAFF. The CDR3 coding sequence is TGTGCCAGTAGTGGACGGACAGTTCGGGACACTGAAGCTTTCTTT.

The CDR3 coding sequence is TGTGCCAGCAGTCCTTCGGGGGGACAGGGAAACAATTCACCCCTCCACTTT. Translating gives CASSPSGGQGNNSPLHF. The V gene is TRBV28, the J gene TRBJ1-6; TRBD1 aligns across 9 bases. The germline gives CDR1 MDHEN, CDR2 SYDVKM. The CDR3 spans 17 residues. V was clipped by 5 bases and J by 7 bases; unmatched bases: 12.

The CDR3 coding sequence is TGTGCCAGTAGTATAGCTCCCCGAGGAGCAGCGGGAGGGCCTAGTAATGAGCAGTTCTTC. Its translation is CASSIAPRGAAGGPSNEQFF. This chain joins TRBV19 and TRBJ2-1, with 10 bases lining up with TRBD2. With 1 base clipped from V and 7 bases from J, the junction kept 19 bases outside the gene matches. Per the germline V gene, CDR1 is LNHDA and CDR2 is SQIVND (reference sequence). The CDR3 contains 20 residues.

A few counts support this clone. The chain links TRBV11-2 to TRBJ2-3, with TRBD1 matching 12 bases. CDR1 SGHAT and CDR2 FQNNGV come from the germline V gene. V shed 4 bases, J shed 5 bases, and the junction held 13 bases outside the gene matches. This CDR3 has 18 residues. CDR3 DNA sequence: TGTGCCAGCAGCTCTACCGGGACAGGGGGCGGTTGGATAGATACGCAGTATTTT. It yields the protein CASSSTGTGGGWIDTQYF.

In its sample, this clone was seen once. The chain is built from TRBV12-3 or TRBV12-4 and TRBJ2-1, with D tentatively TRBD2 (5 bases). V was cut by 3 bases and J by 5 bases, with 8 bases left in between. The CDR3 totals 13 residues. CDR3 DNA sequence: TGTGCCAGCAGTTTTCGGAGGAACAATGAGCAGTTCTTC. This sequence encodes CASSFRRNNEQFF.

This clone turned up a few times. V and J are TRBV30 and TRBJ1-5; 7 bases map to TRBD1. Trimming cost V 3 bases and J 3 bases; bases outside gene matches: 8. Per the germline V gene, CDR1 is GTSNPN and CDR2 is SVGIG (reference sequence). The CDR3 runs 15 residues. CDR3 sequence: CAWSNIQGYNQPQHF. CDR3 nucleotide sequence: TGTGCCTGGAGCAATATACAGGGGTACAATCAGCCCCAGCATTTT. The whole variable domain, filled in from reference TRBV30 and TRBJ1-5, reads SQTIHQWPATLVQPVGSPLSLECTVEGTSNPNLYWYRQAAGRGLQLLFYSVGIGQISSEVPQNLSASRPQDRQFILSSKKLLLSDSGFYLCAWSNIQGYNQPQHFGDGTRLSIL.

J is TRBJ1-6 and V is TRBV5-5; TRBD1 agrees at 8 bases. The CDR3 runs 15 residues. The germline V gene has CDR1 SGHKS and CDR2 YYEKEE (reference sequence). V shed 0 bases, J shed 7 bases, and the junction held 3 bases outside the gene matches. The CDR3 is CASSLEGQENSPLHF. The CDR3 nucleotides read TGTGCCAGCAGCTTGGAGGGACAGGAAAATTCACCCCTCCACTTT.

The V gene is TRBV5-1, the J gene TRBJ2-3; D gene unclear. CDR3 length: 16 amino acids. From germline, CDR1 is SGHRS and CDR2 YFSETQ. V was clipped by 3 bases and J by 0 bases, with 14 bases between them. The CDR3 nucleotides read TGCGCCAGCAGCTCACTGAGCACAGCTAGCACAGATACGCAGTATTTT. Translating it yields CASSSLSTASTDTQYF.

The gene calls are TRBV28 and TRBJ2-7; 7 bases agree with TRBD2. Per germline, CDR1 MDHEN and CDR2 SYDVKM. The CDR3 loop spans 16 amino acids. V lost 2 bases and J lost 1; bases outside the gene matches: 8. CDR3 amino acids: CASSLTGGLESYEQYF. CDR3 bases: TGTGCCAGCAGTTTAACGGGAGGACTAGAATCCTACGAGCAGTACTTC.

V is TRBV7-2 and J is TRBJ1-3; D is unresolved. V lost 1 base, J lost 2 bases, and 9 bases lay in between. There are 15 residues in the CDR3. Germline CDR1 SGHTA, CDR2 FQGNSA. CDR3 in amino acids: CASSLGPLPGNTIYF. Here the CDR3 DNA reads TGTGCCAGCAGCTTAGGCCCTCTACCTGGAAACACCATATATTTT.

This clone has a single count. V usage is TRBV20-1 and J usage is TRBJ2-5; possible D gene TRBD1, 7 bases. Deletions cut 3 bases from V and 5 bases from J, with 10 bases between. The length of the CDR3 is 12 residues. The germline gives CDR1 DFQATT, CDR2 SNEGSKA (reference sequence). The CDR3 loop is CSASPGGETQYF. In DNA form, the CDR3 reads TGCAGTGCTAGTCCAGGGGGGGAGACCCAGTACTTC.

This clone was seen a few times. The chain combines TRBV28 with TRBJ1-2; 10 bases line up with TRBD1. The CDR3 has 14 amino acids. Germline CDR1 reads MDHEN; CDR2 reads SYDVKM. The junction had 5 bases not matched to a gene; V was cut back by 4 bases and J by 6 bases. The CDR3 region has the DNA TGTGCCAGCAGTTCCAAGGGGACAGGGGATGGCTACACCTTC. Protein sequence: CASSSKGTGDGYTF.

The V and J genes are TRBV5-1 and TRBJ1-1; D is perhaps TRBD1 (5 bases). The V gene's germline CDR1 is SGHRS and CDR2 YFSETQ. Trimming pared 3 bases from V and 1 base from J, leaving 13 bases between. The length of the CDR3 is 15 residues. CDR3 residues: CASSSGGTANTEAFF. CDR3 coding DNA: TGCGCCAGCAGCTCTGGGGGGACGGCGAACACTGAAGCTTTCTTT.

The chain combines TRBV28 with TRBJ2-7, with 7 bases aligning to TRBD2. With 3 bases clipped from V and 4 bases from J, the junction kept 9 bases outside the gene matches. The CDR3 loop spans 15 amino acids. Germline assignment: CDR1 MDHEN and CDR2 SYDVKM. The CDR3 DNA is TGTGCCAGCAGTTTGGGAGGGGCCAAGGGATACGAGCAGTACTTC. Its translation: CASSLGGAKGYEQYF.

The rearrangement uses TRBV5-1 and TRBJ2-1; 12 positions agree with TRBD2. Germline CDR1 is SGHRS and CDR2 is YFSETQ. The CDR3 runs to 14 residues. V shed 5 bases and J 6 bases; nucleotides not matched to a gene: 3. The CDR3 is CASRRTSGTNEQFF. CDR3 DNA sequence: TGCGCCAGCAGGCGGACTAGCGGGACCAATGAGCAGTTCTTC. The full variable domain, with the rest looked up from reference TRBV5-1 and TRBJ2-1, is KAGVTQTPRYLIKTRGQQVTLSCSPISGHRSVSWYQQTPGQGLQFLFEYFSETQRNKGNFPGRFSGRQFSNSRSEMNVSTLELGDSALYLCASRRTSGTNEQFFGPGTRLTVL.